This entry lists 24 T cell receptor beta chains sequenced from one sample in a study of cytomegalovirus exposure and HLA in healthy donors. Primers: 60 Vbeta forward and 13 Jbeta reverse. Produced via immunoSEQ multiplex PCR; TCRdb's table is partial and in-frame only. Here the sample spans roughly 90,000 clones, around three quarters being singletons. Sequenced: PBMCs. The receptors come from a woman in her 40s in good health and CMV-seropositive.

The V and J genes are TRBV14 and TRBJ2-2; D gene uncertain. Germline V gene lookup returns CDR1 SGHDN and CDR2 FVKESK. The ends were cut back, 3 bases at V and 4 bases at J, with 9 bases in the middle. The CDR3 is made up of 14 amino acids. The CDR3 nucleotides are TGTGCCAGCAGCCAGGTTCTGAGCACCGGGGAGCTGTTTTTT. Translation: CASSQVLSTGELFF.

This clone was recorded at least ten times. The chain combines TRBV7-2 with TRBJ1-3, with D possibly being TRBD1 (6 bases). The germline V gene encodes CDR1 SGHTA and CDR2 FQGNSA. The CDR3 consists of 16 residues. With 5 bases removed from V and 2 bases from J, the gap between germline ends came to 16 bases. The CDR3 region is CASSPSQAGAGNTIYF. The CDR3 coding sequence is TGTGCCAGCAGCCCCTCTCAGGCAGGGGCTGGAAACACCATATATTTT.

The chain is built from TRBV5-4 and TRBJ2-3; 13 bases are a match to TRBD2. Germline CDR1 SGHNT, CDR2 YYREEE (reference sequence). V was clipped by 3 bases and J by 6 bases; unmatched bases: 7. This CDR3 has 16 residues. CDR3 residues: CASSSTLAGGGDTQYF. The CDR3 nucleotides are TGTGCCAGCAGCTCAACACTAGCGGGGGGGGGTGATACGCAGTATTTT.

V is TRBV11-1 and J is TRBJ2-1; 7 positions agree with TRBD1. This CDR3 comprises 15 residues. Germline trimming cut 3 bases from V and 4 bases from J; bases unmatched to any gene: 6. Germline CDR1 SGHAT, CDR2 FQDESV (reference sequence). CDR3 region: CASSFTRQGYNEQFF. CDR3 coding DNA: TGTGCCAGCAGCTTTACCAGACAGGGTTACAATGAGCAGTTCTTC.

This clone is labeled medium-sized. This chain uses TRBV5-4 with TRBJ1-1; D is unresolved. Germline-derived CDR1 and CDR2 are SGHNT and YYREEE (reference sequence). This CDR3 spans 13 amino acids. V lost 1 base, J lost 2 bases, and 6 bases lay in between. CDR3 DNA sequence: TGTGCCAGCAGCTTGTTAACTAACACTGAAGCTTTCTTT. This encodes CASSLLTNTEAFF.

The chain recombines TRBV27 with TRBJ2-1, with TRBD2 matching over 7 bases. The CDR3 totals 13 residues. The V segment lost 4 bases and the J segment 7 bases; nucleotides outside the gene matches: 4. Germline V gene data show CDR1 as MNHEY and CDR2 as SMNVEV (reference sequence). The CDR3: CASSYGLVNEQFF. DNA of the CDR3: TGTGCCAGCAGTTACGGACTAGTGAATGAGCAGTTCTTC.

The CDR3 reads CASSLSGNEYEQYF. The CDR3 bases are TGTGCCAGCAGCTTATCGGGGAATGAATACGAGCAGTACTTC. The V gene is TRBV11-2, the J gene TRBJ2-7; D is perhaps TRBD2 (5 bases). V shed 2 bases and J shed 4 bases, with 12 bases lying between them. This CDR3 has 14 residues. Germline-derived CDR1 and CDR2 are SGHAT and FQNNGV.

The chain recombines TRBV25-1 with TRBJ2-1, with TRBD1 as a possible D gene (6 bases). The CDR3 length is 15 residues. V was cut by 4 bases and J by 5 bases, with 15 bases left in between. Germline CDR1 and CDR2: MGHDK and SYGVNS. The CDR3 DNA reads as TGTGCCAGCAGTGTGGACAGCGAGCCACACAATGAGCAGTTCTTC. This encodes CASSVDSEPHNEQFF. Looking up the rest from reference TRBV25-1 and TRBJ2-1 gives the full variable domain: EADIYQTPRYLVIGTGKKITLECSQTMGHDKMYWYQQDPGMELHLIHYSYGVNSTEKGDLSSESTVSRIRTEHFPLTLESARPSHTSQYLCASSVDSEPHNEQFFGPGTRLTVL.

The V call is TRBV19, the J call TRBJ2-1, with 8 bases aligning to TRBD2. This CDR3 has 14 residues. Germline V CDR1 and CDR2: LNHDA, SQIVND (reference sequence). V lost 7 bases and J lost 4; bases outside the gene matches: 6. The CDR3 nucleotides are TGTGCCAGTATGCGAGCGGGAGTTTACAATGAGCAGTTCTTC. Translated: CASMRAGVYNEQFF.

The chain combines TRBV5-1 with TRBJ2-5; TRBD2 agrees at 14 bases. Germline V CDR1 and CDR2: SGHRS, YFSETQ. The CDR3 has 17 residues. The V and J ends lost 3 bases and 2 bases, in that order; junction bases with no gene match: 6. Here the CDR3 reads CASSSGTSGRGQETQYF. In DNA, the CDR3 is TGCGCCAGCAGCTCAGGGACTAGCGGGAGAGGACAAGAGACCCAGTACTTC.

V is TRBV6-4 and J is TRBJ1-1; D ambiguous. V lost 5 bases and J lost 0, with 16 bases in between. The CDR3 length is 16 residues. Germline CDR1 reads MRHNA; CDR2 reads SNTAGT. CDR3 DNA sequence: TGTGCCAGCAGTAAGGGAACGGGCGGGATGAACACTGAAGCTTTCTTT. Its translation: CASSKGTGGMNTEAFF.

The chain links TRBV7-2 to TRBJ2-5, with a possible D match to TRBD2 (6 bases). The V and J ends lost 1 base and 5 bases respectively, with 8 bases between them. Germline lookup yields CDR1 SGHTA and CDR2 FQGNSA. The CDR3 length is 13 residues. The CDR3 region has the DNA TGTGCCAGCAGCTTAGTTGGGGGGGAGACCCAGTACTTC. Protein sequence: CASSLVGGETQYF.

Comment on this clone: At one end the junction does not follow the germline gene, possibly because of a read error. The chain links TRBV14 to TRBJ1-1; the match to TRBD1 covers 9 bases. The CDR3 has 15 amino acids. Germline V CDR1 and CDR2: SGHDN, FVKESK. The chain's CDR3 is CASSHLRTGVTGAFF. In nucleotides, the CDR3 is TGTGCCAGCAGCCATTTGCGGACAGGGGTTACTGGAGCTTTCTTT.

This clone was recorded a few times. V and J are TRBV7-2 and TRBJ2-3; 7 nucleotides line up with TRBD2. The CDR3 has 14 amino acids. CDR1 and CDR2 (germline): SGHTA, FQGNSA. V lost 10 bases to trimming and J lost 7 bases; unmatched junction nucleotides: 14. CDR3: CAITGASGANTQYF. The CDR3 nucleotides are TGTGCCATCACGGGAGCTAGCGGCGCAAATACGCAGTATTTT.

This chain connects TRBV28 to TRBJ2-7; tentative D call: TRBD2 (5 bases). Germline loops: CDR1 MDHEN, CDR2 SYDVKM. The V gene lost 7 bases and the J gene lost 2 bases, with 12 bases spanning the gap. The CDR3 is 13 residues long. CDR3 in amino acids: CASMSSGPYEQYF. CDR3 nucleotide sequence: TGTGCCAGCATGTCAAGCGGACCCTACGAGCAGTACTTC.

This clone was counted a few times. This chain links TRBV4-1 with TRBJ1-1; D perhaps matches TRBD1 (5 bases). CDR1 is MGHRA and CDR2 is YSYEKL in the germline V gene. V was pared by 1 base and J by 4 bases, with 13 bases between. The length of the CDR3 is 15 residues. DNA of the CDR3: TGCGCCAGCAGCCAAGTAGGGCGGGGGGTCACTGAAGCTTTCTTT. It yields the protein CASSQVGRGVTEAFF.

The CDR3 sequence: CASRLDIQPQHF. CDR3 bases: TGTGCAAGTCGCTTAGATATTCAGCCCCAGCATTTT. The chain has TRBV12-2 and TRBJ1-5. TRBV12-2 is assigned pseudogene status. This CDR3 spans 12 amino acids.

The CDR3, as DNA: TGTGCCAGCAGCTTAATCGGCGGGATCCCCTACAATGAGCAGTTCTTC. Its translation is CASSLIGGIPYNEQFF. The genes are TRBV7-3 and TRBJ2-1; possibly TRBD2 for D (6 bases). Germline assignment: CDR1 SGHTA and CDR2 FQGTGA. The CDR3 is made up of 16 amino acids. The V gene lost 1 base and the J gene lost 2 bases, with 12 bases spanning the gap.

V gene TRBV2 combines with J gene TRBJ2-6; possibly TRBD1 for D (6 bases). The CDR3 totals 15 residues. The germline CDR1 and CDR2 sequences are SNHLY and FYNNEI. Deletions cut 7 bases from V and 0 bases from J, with 10 bases between. The CDR3 is CASTRDNSGANVLTF. The CDR3 nucleotides are TGTGCCAGCACCAGGGACAACTCTGGGGCCAACGTCCTGACTTTC.

V and J are TRBV19 and TRBJ2-2, with 9 bases matching TRBD1. Per the germline V gene, CDR1 is LNHDA and CDR2 is SQIVND (reference sequence). The J segment lost 7 bases and the V segment lost 6 bases, leaving 6 bases of the junction unmatched. CDR3 size: 14 residues. The DNA of the CDR3 is TGTGCCAGTAGGGGACAGGGCTGGGACGGGGAGCTGTTTTTT. This sequence encodes CASRGQGWDGELFF.

Only one count was recorded for this clone. This chain uses TRBV5-1 with TRBJ2-3; D is perhaps TRBD1 (6 bases). The V end lost 1 base, the J end lost 3 bases, and 12 bases lay between the germline ends. Germline-derived CDR1 and CDR2 are SGHRS and YFSETQ. The CDR3 runs to 15 residues. CDR3 in amino acids: CASSLLGAGTDTQYF. CDR3 coding DNA: TGCGCCAGCAGCTTGTTGGGGGCCGGTACAGATACGCAGTATTTT.

The V and J genes are TRBV11-2 and TRBJ2-3, with D hard to call. The germline gives CDR1 SGHAT, CDR2 FQNNGV. The V end lost 5 bases, the J end lost 0 bases, and 9 bases lay between the germline ends. The CDR3 runs to 14 residues. CDR3 amino acids: CASSHLSSTDTQYF. The CDR3 DNA reads TGTGCCAGCAGCCACCTATCTAGCACAGATACGCAGTATTTT. The full variable domain, in which reference TRBV11-2 and TRBJ2-3 provide the parts outside the CDR3, is EAGVAQSPRYKIIEKRQSVAFWCNPISGHATLYWYQQILGQGPKLLIQFQNNGVVDDSQLPKDRFSAERLKGVDSTLKIQPAKLEDSAVYLCASSHLSSTDTQYFGPGTRLTVL.

This clone was observed once. J is TRBJ2-7 and V is TRBV7-2; 10 bases align to TRBD2. The CDR3 contains 14 residues. The V segment lost 7 bases and the J segment 6 bases; nucleotides outside the gene matches: 9. CDR1 is SGHTA, CDR2 FQGNSA, per germline. CDR3 amino acids: CASKESGRAGEQYF. CDR3 DNA sequence: TGTGCCAGCAAGGAGAGCGGGAGGGCCGGCGAGCAGTACTTC.

This rearrangement joins TRBV6-1 to TRBJ2-7, with TRBD2 matching 8 bases. The CDR3 runs 17 residues. The junction had 13 bases not matched to a gene; V was cut back by 4 bases and J by 2 bases. Germline V gene data show CDR1 as MNHNS and CDR2 as SASEGT. CDR3 coding DNA: TGTGCCAGCAGTGGGCCCCGCAGCGGGAGAGTAACCTACGAGCAGTACTTC. It encodes CASSGPRSGRVTYEQYF.